A selection of T cell receptor beta chains follows, all from one sample in a study of cytomegalovirus exposure and HLA in healthy donors. Sequenced by immunoSEQ multiplex PCR; TCRdb stores in-frame clones only, minus some. The top ten hold around 1.5% of the sample, which has 150,000 to 200,000 clones, about 87% seen once. The sample was PBMCs. Every receptor here comes from a woman aged 18 to 35 in good health and CMV-seronegative. CDR3s include the opening cysteine and the closing phenylalanine or tryptophan. The D gene is left open where the match is weak. Clone size is given for some rows only: seen once, a few or many times, or a class if the clone is expanded.

j_gene,abundance,d_gene,v_gene,CDR3aa,CDR3nt
TRBJ2-7,.,TRBD2,TRBV7-2,CASSPSPGTSGGYEQYF,TGTGCCAGCAGCCCATCCCCCGGGACTAGCGGGGGATACGAGCAGTACTTC
TRBJ1-2,few,TRBD1,TRBV7-9,CASSRMGQDYGYTF,TGTGCCAGCAGCCGGATGGGACAGGACTATGGCTACACCTTC
TRBJ2-7,.,.,TRBV28,CASSLSGYEQYF,TGTGCCAGCAGTTTATCGGGTTACGAGCAGTACTTC
TRBJ1-4,.,.,TRBV6-1,CASSASVGGYSEKLFF,TGTGCCAGCAGTGCCTCCGTCGGCGGGTACAGTGAAAAACTGTTTTTT
TRBJ2-7,.,.,TRBV28,CASRSEYEQYF,TGTGCCAGCAGGAGTGAGTACGAGCAGTACTTC
TRBJ1-5,.,TRBD1,TRBV6-4,CAIATGEGNQPQHF,TGTGCCATTGCGACAGGGGAAGGCAATCAGCCCCAGCATTTT
TRBJ1-5,.,.,TRBV12-5,CAGRKPGDISNQPQHF,TGTGCTGGCAGAAAACCTGGGGACATTAGCAATCAGCCCCAGCATTTT
TRBJ2-5,.,.,TRBV2,CASSRGQETQYF,TGTGCCAGCAGCCGGGGGCAAGAGACCCAGTACTTC
TRBJ1-2,.,.,TRBV19,CASSIQTGYSYGYTF,TGTGCCAGTAGCATACAGACAGGATATAGCTATGGCTACACCTTC
TRBJ1-1,once,TRBD1,TRBV5-1,CASSVGQGFEAFF,TGCGCCAGCAGCGTGGGACAGGGGTTTGAAGCTTTCTTT
TRBJ2-5,.,TRBD2,TRBV5-1,CASSRNPGTIQETQYF,TGCGCCAGCAGCAGAAACCCCGGGACTATCCAAGAGACCCAGTACTTC
TRBJ1-1,few,.,TRBV10-3,CAISRTANTEAFF,TGTGCCATCAGCCGGACAGCGAACACTGAAGCTTTCTTT
TRBJ1-4,.,.,TRBV7-9,CASSPTFEKLFF,TGTGCCAGCAGCCCCACTTTTGAAAAACTGTTTTTT
TRBJ2-1,.,.,TRBV6-4,CASSDSTAAADEQFF,TGTGCCAGCAGTGACTCCACCGCGGCGGCGGATGAGCAGTTCTTC
TRBJ2-7,.,TRBD1,TRBV28,CASSPHPGQGVYEQYF,TGTGCCAGCAGTCCTCATCCGGGACAGGGGGTCTACGAGCAGTACTTC
TRBJ1-4,.,TRBD1,TRBV10-3,CATTAGQDNEKLFF,TGTGCCACAACTGCTGGACAGGATAATGAAAAACTGTTTTTT
TRBJ1-2,.,TRBD1,TRBV5-1,CASSGRTGGSGYTF,TGCGCCAGCAGCGGGAGGACAGGGGGAAGTGGCTACACCTTC
TRBJ2-1,.,TRBD1,TRBV28,CASRGDRRNNEQFF,TGTGCCAGCCGTGGGGACAGAAGGAACAATGAGCAGTTCTTC
TRBJ2-7,.,.,TRBV4-1,CASSQESSGEYEQYF,TGCGCCAGCAGCCAAGAGTCGTCGGGGGAGTACGAGCAGTACTTC
TRBJ1-1,.,TRBD1,TRBV11-2,CASSITTGTGSRAFF,TGTGCCAGCAGCATTACCACCGGGACAGGGAGTCGGGCTTTCTTT
TRBJ1-1,.,.,TRBV10-2,CASSVGGEGTEAFF,TGCGCCAGCAGTGTGGGAGGGGAGGGAACTGAAGCTTTCTTT
TRBJ2-1,.,.,TRBV4-2,CASSQVSSRGVREQFF,TGTGCCAGCAGCCAAGTGAGCAGTCGCGGGGTTCGGGAGCAGTTCTTC
TRBJ2-3,.,.,TRBV7-9,CASSQGRTSTDTQYF,TGTGCCAGCAGCCAGGGGCGGACTAGCACAGATACGCAGTATTTT
TRBJ1-6,once,.,TRBV2,CASRRQQESPLHF,TGTGCCAGCAGGAGACAACAGGAATCACCCCTCCACTTT
TRBJ2-4,once,.,TRBV2,CASSTGDIIGWGYF,TGTGCCAGCTCGACTGGGGACATCATTGGCTGGGGGTACTTC
TRBJ1-1,.,.,TRBV29-1,CSVTRVNTEAFF,TGCAGCGTTACCAGGGTAAACACTGAAGCTTTCTTT
TRBJ2-2,.,TRBD2,TRBV10-3,CAISPGLAVTGELFF,TGTGCCATCAGCCCGGGACTAGCGGTCACCGGGGAGCTGTTTTTT
TRBJ1-4,.,.,TRBV28,CASSPGGAGDEKLFF,TGTGCCAGTTCCCCTGGGGGGGCGGGTGATGAAAAACTGTTTTTT
TRBJ2-7,.,.,TRBV7-6,CASVPGTATYEQYF,TGTGCCAGCGTCCCCGGGACTGCGACCTACGAGCAGTACTTC
TRBJ1-1,.,.,TRBV4-1,CASSQLATGNTEAFF,TGCGCCAGCAGCCAGCTCGCGACTGGTAACACTGAAGCTTTCTTT
TRBJ1-3,.,.,TRBV6-1,CASSEVWSSGNTIYF,TGTGCCAGCAGTGAAGTGTGGAGCTCTGGAAACACCATATATTTT
TRBJ2-1,.,.,TRBV6-1,CASSRQGTNEQFF,TGTGCCAGCAGCCGTCAGGGTACCAATGAGCAGTTCTTC
TRBJ2-6,.,.,TRBV4-1,CASSQGRQASGANVLTF,TGCGCCAGCAGCCAAGGAAGACAGGCTTCAGGGGCCAACGTCCTGACTTTC
TRBJ2-3,.,TRBD2,TRBV28,CASRGSGGGTDTQYF,TGTGCCAGCCGAGGTAGCGGGGGCGGGACAGATACGCAGTATTTT
TRBJ2-5,.,.,TRBV5-1,CASSPGLGQETQYF,TGCGCCAGCAGCCCGGGACTGGGCCAAGAGACCCAGTACTTC
TRBJ2-5,.,TRBD1,TRBV4-2,CASSQIDRAKTQYF,TGTGCCAGCAGCCAAATCGACAGGGCAAAGACCCAGTACTTC
TRBJ2-1,.,TRBD2,TRBV6-1,CASSEAALAGGSNEQFF,TGTGCCAGCAGTGAGGCGGCCCTAGCGGGAGGCTCAAATGAGCAGTTCTTC
TRBJ2-7,.,.,TRBV2,CASRGIAPREQYF,TGTGCCTCCCGGGGAATAGCCCCTCGCGAGCAGTACTTC
TRBJ1-2,.,.,TRBV7-2,CASTLQGIANYGYTF,TGTGCCAGCACCTTACAGGGTATCGCTAACTATGGCTACACCTTC
TRBJ2-7,.,TRBD2,TRBV28,CASSSPNSGLAYEQYF,TGTGCCAGCAGTTCGCCCAACTCGGGACTAGCCTACGAGCAGTACTTC
TRBJ2-1,.,TRBD2,TRBV7-9,CASSATLLAGGYNEQFF,TGTGCCAGCAGCGCCACCCTTCTAGCGGGGGGGTACAATGAGCAGTTCTTC
TRBJ2-2,.,TRBD2,TRBV30,CAWSDRPSGTNTGELFF,TGTGCCTGGAGTGACCGGCCTAGCGGGACGAACACCGGGGAGCTGTTTTTT